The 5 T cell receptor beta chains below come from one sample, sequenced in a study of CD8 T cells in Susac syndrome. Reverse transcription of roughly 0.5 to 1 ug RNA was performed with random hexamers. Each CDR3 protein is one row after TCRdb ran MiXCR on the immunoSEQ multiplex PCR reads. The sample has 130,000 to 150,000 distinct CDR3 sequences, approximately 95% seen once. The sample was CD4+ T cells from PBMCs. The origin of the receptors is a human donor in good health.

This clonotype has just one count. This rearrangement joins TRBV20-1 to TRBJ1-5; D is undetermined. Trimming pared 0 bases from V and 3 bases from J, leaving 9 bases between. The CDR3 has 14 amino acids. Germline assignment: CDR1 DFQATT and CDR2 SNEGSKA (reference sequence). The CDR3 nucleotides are TGCAGTGCTAGAGATCCCCAGGACAATCAGCCCCAGCATTTT. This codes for CSARDPQDNQPQHF.

The CDR3 here is CASSLVAGVAYNEQFF. The CDR3 DNA follows: TGTGCCAGCAGCTTAGTAGCGGGAGTCGCCTACAATGAGCAGTTCTTC. The rearrangement uses TRBV7-2 and TRBJ2-1; TRBD2 matches 9 bases. This CDR3 has 16 residues. Trimming removed 1 base from V and 2 bases from J; junction bases left unmatched: 3. Germline loops: CDR1 SGHTA, CDR2 FQGNSA.

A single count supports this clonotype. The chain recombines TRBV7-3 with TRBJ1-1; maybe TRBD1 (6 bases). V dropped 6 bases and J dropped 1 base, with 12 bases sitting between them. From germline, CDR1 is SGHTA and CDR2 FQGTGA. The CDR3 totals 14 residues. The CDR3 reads CASRLTGTNTEAFF. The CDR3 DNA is TGTGCCAGCAGATTGACAGGCACGAACACTGAAGCTTTCTTT.

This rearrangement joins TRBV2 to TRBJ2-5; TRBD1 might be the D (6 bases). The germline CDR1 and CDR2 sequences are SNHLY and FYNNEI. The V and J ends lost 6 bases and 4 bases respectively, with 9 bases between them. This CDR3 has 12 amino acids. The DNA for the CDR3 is TGTGCCAGCAGCAGGGGATCAGAGACCCAGTACTTC. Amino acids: CASSRGSETQYF.

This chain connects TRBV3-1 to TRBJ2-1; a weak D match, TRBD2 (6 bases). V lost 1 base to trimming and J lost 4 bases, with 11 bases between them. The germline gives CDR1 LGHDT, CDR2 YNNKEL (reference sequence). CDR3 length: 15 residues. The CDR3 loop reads CASSQGTGEYNEQFF. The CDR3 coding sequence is TGTGCCAGCAGCCAAGGCACGGGAGAGTACAATGAGCAGTTCTTC.